This T cell receptor (beta chain) derives from a study of STAT3 mutations in large granular lymphocyte leukemia. Study results and caveats: Every T-LGLL patient had at least one immunodominant TCRbeta clonotype.

Each sample's TCRbeta library yielded on average around 41,000 productive templates. Using immunoSEQ multiplex PCR, the repertoire was profiled, and TCRdb retains in-frame clones only, with some absent. In the table there are roughly 6,500 clones, 57% of which are singletons. This clone came up a few times. The target antigen is unknown. The length of the CDR3 is 13 residues. Germline CDR1 and CDR2: SGDLS and YYNGEE. V was trimmed by 0 bases and J by 3 bases, leaving 5 bases between them. The V and J genes are TRBV9 and TRBJ2-3; D is possibly TRBD1 or TRBD2 (5 bases each). The specimen sequenced was peripheral blood mononuclear cells. The origin of this receptor is a boy aged 5-17 years with T-cell large granular lymphocyte leukemia. Some clones in this sample may be carry-over from other donors' samples. CDR3 loop: CASSVGGTDTQYF. Here the CDR3 DNA reads TGTGCCAGCAGCGTAGGGGGGACAGATACGCAGTATTTT.